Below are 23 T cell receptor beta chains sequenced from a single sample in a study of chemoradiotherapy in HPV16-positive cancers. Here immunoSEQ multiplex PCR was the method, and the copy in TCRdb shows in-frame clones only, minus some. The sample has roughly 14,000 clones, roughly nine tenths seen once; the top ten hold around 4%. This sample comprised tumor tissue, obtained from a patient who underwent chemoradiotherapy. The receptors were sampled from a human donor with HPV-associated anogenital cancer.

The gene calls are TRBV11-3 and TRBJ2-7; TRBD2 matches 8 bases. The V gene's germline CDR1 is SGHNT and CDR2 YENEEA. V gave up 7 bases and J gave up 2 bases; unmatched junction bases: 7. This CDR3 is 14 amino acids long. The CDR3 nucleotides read TGTGCCAGCACCGGGAGGGGGAGTACCTACGAGCAGTACTTC. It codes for CASTGRGSTYEQYF.

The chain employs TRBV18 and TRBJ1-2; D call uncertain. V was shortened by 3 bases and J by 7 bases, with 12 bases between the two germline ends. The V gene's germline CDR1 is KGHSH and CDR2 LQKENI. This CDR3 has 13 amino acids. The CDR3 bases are TGTGCCAGCTCACCGCTCCTCGTAGGTGGCTACACCTTC. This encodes CASSPLLVGGYTF.

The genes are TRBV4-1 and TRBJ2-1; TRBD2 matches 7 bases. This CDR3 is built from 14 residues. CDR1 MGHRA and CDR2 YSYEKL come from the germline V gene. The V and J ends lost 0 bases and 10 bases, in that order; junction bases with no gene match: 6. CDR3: CASSQDWREREQFF. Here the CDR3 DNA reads TGCGCCAGCAGCCAAGATTGGCGGGAGAGGGAGCAGTTCTTC.

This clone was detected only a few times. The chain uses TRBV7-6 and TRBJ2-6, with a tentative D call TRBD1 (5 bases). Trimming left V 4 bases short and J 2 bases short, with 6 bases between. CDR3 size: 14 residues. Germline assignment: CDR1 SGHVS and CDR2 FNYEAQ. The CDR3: CASSSTAGANVLTF. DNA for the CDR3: TGTGCCAGCAGCTCGACAGCTGGGGCCAACGTCCTGACTTTC.

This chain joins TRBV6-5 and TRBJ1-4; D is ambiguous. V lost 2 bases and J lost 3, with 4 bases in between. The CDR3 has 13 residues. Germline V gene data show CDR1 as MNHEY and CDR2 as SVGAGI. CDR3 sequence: CASSYRSNEKLFF. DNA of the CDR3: TGTGCCAGCAGTTACAGGTCTAATGAAAAACTGTTTTTT.

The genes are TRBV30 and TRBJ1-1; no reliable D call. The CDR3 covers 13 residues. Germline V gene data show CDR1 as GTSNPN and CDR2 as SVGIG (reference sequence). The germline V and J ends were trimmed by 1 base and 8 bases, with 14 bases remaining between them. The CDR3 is CAWSGGSAREAFF. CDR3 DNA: TGTGCCTGGAGTGGAGGGTCTGCCCGAGAAGCTTTCTTT.

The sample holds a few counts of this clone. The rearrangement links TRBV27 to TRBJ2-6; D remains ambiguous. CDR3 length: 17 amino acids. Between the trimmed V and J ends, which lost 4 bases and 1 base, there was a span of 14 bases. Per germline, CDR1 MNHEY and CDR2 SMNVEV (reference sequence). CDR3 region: CASSSRLESSGANVLTF. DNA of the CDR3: TGTGCCAGCAGTTCTAGATTGGAATCTTCTGGGGCCAACGTCCTGACTTTC.

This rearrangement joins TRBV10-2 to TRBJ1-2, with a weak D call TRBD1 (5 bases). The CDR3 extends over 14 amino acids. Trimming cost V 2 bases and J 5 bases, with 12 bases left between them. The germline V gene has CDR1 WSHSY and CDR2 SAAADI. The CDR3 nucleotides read TGCGCCAGCAGTGAGAACCCAGGGCCGTATGGCTACACCTTC. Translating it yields CASSENPGPYGYTF.

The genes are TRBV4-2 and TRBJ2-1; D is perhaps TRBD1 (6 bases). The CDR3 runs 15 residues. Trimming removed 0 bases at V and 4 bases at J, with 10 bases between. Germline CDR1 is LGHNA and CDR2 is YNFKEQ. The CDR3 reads CASSQDPGQYNEQFF. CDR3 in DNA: TGTGCCAGCAGCCAAGATCCCGGACAGTACAATGAGCAGTTCTTC.

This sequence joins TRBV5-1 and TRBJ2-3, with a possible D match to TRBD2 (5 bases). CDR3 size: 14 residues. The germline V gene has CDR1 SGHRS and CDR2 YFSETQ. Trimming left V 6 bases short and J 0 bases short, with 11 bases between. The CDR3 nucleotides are TGCGCCAGCATAGAGGGATATAGCACAGATACGCAGTATTTT. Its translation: CASIEGYSTDTQYF.

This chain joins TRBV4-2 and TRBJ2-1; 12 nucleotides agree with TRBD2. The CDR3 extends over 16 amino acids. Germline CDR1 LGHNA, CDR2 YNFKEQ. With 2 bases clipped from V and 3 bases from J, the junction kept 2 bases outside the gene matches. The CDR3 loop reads CASSQRLAGDYNEQFF. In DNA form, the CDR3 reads TGTGCCAGCAGCCAACGACTAGCGGGAGACTACAATGAGCAGTTCTTC.

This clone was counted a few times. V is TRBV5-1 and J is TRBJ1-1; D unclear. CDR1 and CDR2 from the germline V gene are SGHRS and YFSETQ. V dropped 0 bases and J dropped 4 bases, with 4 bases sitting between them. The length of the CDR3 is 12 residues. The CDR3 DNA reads TGCGCCAGCAGCTTGGATGGCACTGAAGCTTTCTTT. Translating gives CASSLDGTEAFF.

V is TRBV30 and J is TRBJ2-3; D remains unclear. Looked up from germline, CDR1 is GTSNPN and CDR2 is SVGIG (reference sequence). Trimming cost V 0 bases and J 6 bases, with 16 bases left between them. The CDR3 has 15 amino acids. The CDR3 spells CAWSVLRPGSDTQYF. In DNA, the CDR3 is TGTGCCTGGAGTGTCTTGCGCCCCGGTTCTGATACGCAGTATTTT.

CDR3 in DNA: TGTGCCAGCAGCTTCCGGGACTCGAAAGAGACCCAGTACTTC. Residues: CASSFRDSKETQYF. This chain connects TRBV5-4 to TRBJ2-5, with D possibly TRBD2 on 6 matching bases. This CDR3 has 14 residues. Germline values: CDR1 SGHNT, CDR2 YYREEE (reference sequence). V lost 2 bases to trimming and J lost 3 bases, with 11 bases between them.

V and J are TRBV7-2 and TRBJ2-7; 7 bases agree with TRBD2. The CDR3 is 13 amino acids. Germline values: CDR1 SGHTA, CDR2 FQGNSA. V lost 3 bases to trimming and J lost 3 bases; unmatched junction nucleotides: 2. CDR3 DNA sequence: TGTGCCAGCAGCTTCCAGCGGGACTACGAGCAGTACTTC. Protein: CASSFQRDYEQYF.

CDR3 sequence reads: CSVNGQGGPNTEAFF. CDR3 coding DNA: TGCAGCGTTAATGGACAGGGAGGACCAAACACTGAAGCTTTCTTT. This chain links TRBV29-1 with TRBJ1-1, with 8 nucleotides matching TRBD1. The CDR3 extends over 15 amino acids. CDR1 is SQVTM, CDR2 ANQGSEA, per germline. With 5 bases clipped from V and 2 bases from J, the junction kept 10 bases outside the gene matches.

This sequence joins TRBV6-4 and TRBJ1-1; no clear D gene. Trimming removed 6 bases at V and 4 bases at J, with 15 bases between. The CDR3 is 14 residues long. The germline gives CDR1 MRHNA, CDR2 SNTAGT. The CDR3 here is CASRDTDWGTEAFF. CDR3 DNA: TGTGCCAGCAGAGACACGGACTGGGGCACTGAAGCTTTCTTT.

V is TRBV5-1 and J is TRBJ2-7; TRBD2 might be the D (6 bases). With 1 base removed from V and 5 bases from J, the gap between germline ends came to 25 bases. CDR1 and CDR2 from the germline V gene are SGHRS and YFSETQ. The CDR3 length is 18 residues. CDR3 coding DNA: TGCGCCAGCAGCTTGAGCCCCTACGCCGGGGGTGTGGGTGACGAGCAGTACTTC. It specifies CASSLSPYAGGVGDEQYF. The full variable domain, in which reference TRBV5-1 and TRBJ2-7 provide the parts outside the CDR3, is KAGVTQTPRYLIKTRGQQVTLSCSPISGHRSVSWYQQTPGQGLQFLFEYFSETQRNKGNFPGRFSGRQFSNSRSEMNVSTLELGDSALYLCASSLSPYAGGVGDEQYFGPGTRLTVT.

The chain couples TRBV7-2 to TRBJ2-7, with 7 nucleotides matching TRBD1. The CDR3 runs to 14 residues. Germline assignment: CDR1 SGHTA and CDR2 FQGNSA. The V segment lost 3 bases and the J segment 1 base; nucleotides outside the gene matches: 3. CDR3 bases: TGTGCCAGCAGCTTCGGGACAGAGTCCTACGAGCAGTACTTC. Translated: CASSFGTESYEQYF. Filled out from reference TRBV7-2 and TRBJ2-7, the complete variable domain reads GAGVSQSPSNKVTEKGKDVELRCDPISGHTALYWYRQSLGQGLEFLIYFQGNSAPDKSGLPSDRFSAERTGGSVSTLTIQRTQQEDSAVYLCASSFGTESYEQYFGPGTRLTVT.

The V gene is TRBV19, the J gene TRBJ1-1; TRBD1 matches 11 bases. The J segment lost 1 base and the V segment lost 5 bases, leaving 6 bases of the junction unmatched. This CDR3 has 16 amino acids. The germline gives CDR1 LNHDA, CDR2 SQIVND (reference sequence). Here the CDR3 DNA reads TGTGCCAGTAGTCCGAGGACAGGGGGCCCGAACACTGAAGCTTTCTTT. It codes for CASSPRTGGPNTEAFF.

CDR3 in DNA: TGTGCCAGCTCACCAACAGCTAACTATGGCTACACCTTC. Amino acid sequence: CASSPTANYGYTF. The genes are TRBV18 and TRBJ1-2, with D unresolved. Germline CDR1 reads KGHSH; CDR2 reads LQKENI. V was pared by 2 bases and J by 0 bases, with 4 bases between. The CDR3 has 13 residues.

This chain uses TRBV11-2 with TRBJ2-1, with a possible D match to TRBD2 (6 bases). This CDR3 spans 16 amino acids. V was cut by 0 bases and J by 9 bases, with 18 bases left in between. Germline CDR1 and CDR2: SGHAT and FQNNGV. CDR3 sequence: CASSLDRIGSRSEQFF. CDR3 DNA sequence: TGTGCCAGCAGCTTAGATCGAATCGGGAGCAGAAGTGAGCAGTTCTTC.

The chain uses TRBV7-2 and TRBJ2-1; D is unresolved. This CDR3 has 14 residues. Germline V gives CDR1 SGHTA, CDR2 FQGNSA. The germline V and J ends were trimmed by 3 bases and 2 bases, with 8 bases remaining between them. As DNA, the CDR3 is TGTGCCAGCAGCTTGGTGGTGGCCTACAATGAGCAGTTCTTC. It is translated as CASSLVVAYNEQFF.